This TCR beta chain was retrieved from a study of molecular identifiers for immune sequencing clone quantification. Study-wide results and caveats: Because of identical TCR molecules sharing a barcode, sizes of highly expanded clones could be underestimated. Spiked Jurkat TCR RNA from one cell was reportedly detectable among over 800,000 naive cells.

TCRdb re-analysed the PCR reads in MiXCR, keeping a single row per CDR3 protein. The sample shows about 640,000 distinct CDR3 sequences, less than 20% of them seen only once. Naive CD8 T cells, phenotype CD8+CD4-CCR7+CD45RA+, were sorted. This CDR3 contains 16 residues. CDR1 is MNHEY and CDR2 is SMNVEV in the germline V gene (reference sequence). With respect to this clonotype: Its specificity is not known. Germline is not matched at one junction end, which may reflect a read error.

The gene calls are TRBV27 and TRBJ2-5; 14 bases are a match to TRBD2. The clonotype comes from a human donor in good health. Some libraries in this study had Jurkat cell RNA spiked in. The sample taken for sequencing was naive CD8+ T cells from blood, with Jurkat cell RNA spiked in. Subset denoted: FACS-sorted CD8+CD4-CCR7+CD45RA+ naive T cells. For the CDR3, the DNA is TGTGTCAGCAGTGATCTGACTAGCGGGAGGGTCGAGACCCAGTACTTC. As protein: CVSSDLTSGRVETQYF.